In this sample, the clone carrying this TCR beta chain turned up a few times. These data belong to a study of cytomegalovirus exposure and HLA in healthy donors. The PCR was carried out with 60 Vbeta primers and 13 Jbeta primers. The protocol was immunoSEQ multiplex PCR, while the TCRdb copy is restricted to in-frame clones and leaves out a portion. The profile shows about 89,000 clones, 76% of them singletons. The V and J ends lost 0 bases and 5 bases respectively, with 11 bases between them. This CDR3 has 14 amino acids. Germline lookup yields CDR1 SGHDT and CDR2 YYEEEE. The sequenced sample consisted of PBMCs. This chain links TRBV5-6 with TRBJ1-2; D gene uncertain. The source of this sequence is a male donor in good health and CMV-seronegative. The DNA for the CDR3 is TGTGCCAGCAGCTTGGGAGGGTCTTTATATGGCTACACCTTC. It yields the protein CASSLGGSLYGYTF. The full variable domain, rest sourced from reference TRBV5-6 and TRBJ1-2, is DAGVTQSPTHLIKTRGQQVTLRCSPKSGHDTVSWYQQALGQGPQFIFQYYEEEERQRGNFPDRFSGHQFPNYSSELNVNALLLGDSALYLCASSLGGSLYGYTFGSGTRLTVV.